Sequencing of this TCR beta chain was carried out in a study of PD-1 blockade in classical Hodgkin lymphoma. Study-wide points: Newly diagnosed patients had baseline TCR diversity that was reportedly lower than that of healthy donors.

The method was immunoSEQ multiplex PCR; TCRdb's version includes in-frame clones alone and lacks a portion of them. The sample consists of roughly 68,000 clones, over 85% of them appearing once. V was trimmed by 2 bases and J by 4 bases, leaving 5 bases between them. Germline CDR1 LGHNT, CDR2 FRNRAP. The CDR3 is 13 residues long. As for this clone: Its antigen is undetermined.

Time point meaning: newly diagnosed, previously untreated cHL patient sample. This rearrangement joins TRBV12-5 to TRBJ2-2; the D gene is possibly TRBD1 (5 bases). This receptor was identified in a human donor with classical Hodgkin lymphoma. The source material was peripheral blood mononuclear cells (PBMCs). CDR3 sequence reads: CASGLQGTGELFF. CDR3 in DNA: TGTGCTAGTGGTTTGCAGGGCACCGGGGAGCTGTTTTTT.